A selection of T cell receptor beta chains follows, all from one sample in a study of cytomegalovirus exposure and HLA in healthy donors. Assay used: immunoSEQ multiplex PCR; TCRdb lists only in-frame clones, some missing. The listing contains 150,000 to 200,000 clones. Input material: PBMCs. All receptors come from a woman aged 60-70 years in good health and CMV-seronegative. The CDR3 runs from the conserved cysteine through the conserved F or W. The D gene is left open where the match is weak.

v_gene,d_gene,j_gene,CDR3nt,CDR3aa
TRBV4-2,-,TRBJ1-2,TGTGCCAGCAGCCAAGGTACTGATCTTAACTATGGCTACACCTTC,CASSQGTDLNYGYTF
TRBV4-3,TRBD1,TRBJ1-2,TGCGCCAGCAGCCAAGATAATTTACGACAGGGCCCTAGGGGCTACACCTTC,CASSQDNLRQGPRGYTF
TRBV5-1,TRBD2,TRBJ2-1,TGCGCCAGCAGCTTTGGACTAGCGGGGGGATACAATGAGCAGTTCTTC,CASSFGLAGGYNEQFF
TRBV4-1,-,TRBJ1-1,TGCGCCAGCAGCCACAGACAGACGAACACTGAAGCTTTCTTT,CASSHRQTNTEAFF
TRBV30,TRBD2,TRBJ2-7,TGTGCCTGGAGTGTTCTTGCGGGAGGGCTCGAGCAGTACTTC,CAWSVLAGGLEQYF
TRBV7-2,-,TRBJ1-2,TGTGCCAGCAGCCTCGGTACCTATGGCTACACCTTC,CASSLGTYGYTF
TRBV25-1,TRBD1,TRBJ1-1,TGTGCCAGCAGTGAATTTGGCAGGGGGCTGGTGACTGAAGCTTTCTTT,CASSEFGRGLVTEAFF
TRBV4-1,-,TRBJ1-3,TGCGCCAGCAGCCAAGTTAGCGGAGCTGGAAACACCATATATTTT,CASSQVSGAGNTIYF
TRBV18,-,TRBJ1-2,TGTGCCAGCTCACCTAAGGAGGGCTATGGCTACACCTTC,CASSPKEGYGYTF
TRBV4-2,-,TRBJ1-1,TGTGCCAGCAGCCAAGGGAACAGGGCGAACACTGAAGCTTTCTTT,CASSQGNRANTEAFF
TRBV6-6,TRBD1,TRBJ1-1,TGTGCCAGCAGTGCACAGGGGACGAACACTGAAGCTTTCTTT,CASSAQGTNTEAFF
TRBV7-3,TRBD1,TRBJ1-2,TGTGCCAGCAGCCCGGGACAGGGTTTTGGCTACACCTTC,CASSPGQGFGYTF
TRBV27,-,TRBJ1-5,TGTGCCAGCAGCCAGGACAACAGCAATCAGCCCCAGCATTTT,CASSQDNSNQPQHF
TRBV7-2,TRBD2,TRBJ2-1,TGTGCCAGCAGCTTGGCTAGCGGGGGGGCGCAGGAGCAGTTCTTC,CASSLASGGAQEQFF
TRBV7-2,-,TRBJ1-2,TGTGCCAGCAGCGGGAGTTCCCTAACCCCATATGGCTACACCTTC,CASSGSSLTPYGYTF
TRBV7-9,-,TRBJ1-1,TGTGCCAGCAGCTTATACAGGGTAACTGAAGCTTTCTTT,CASSLYRVTEAFF
TRBV11-2,-,TRBJ1-6,TGTGCCAGCAGCTTACAGACAAAGAATTCACCCCTCCACTTT,CASSLQTKNSPLHF
TRBV4-3,-,TRBJ1-1,TGCGCCAGCAGCCAAGATGGGCGATTCACTGAAGCTTTCTTT,CASSQDGRFTEAFF
TRBV6-6,TRBD1,TRBJ2-1,TGTGCCAGCAGTTCCACAGGGGGGAATGAGCAGTTCTTC,CASSSTGGNEQFF
TRBV19,TRBD1,TRBJ1-6,TGTGCCAGCGGATCCGGGACAGGGGGCACTTCACCCCTCCACTTT,CASGSGTGGTSPLHF
TRBV9,TRBD1,TRBJ1-2,TGTGCCAGCGGCGAAGGTTACAGGGGGCACGACTATGGCTACACCTTC,CASGEGYRGHDYGYTF
TRBV7-2,-,TRBJ2-3,TGTGCCAGCAGCTTAAGGCGGGGCTCTACAGATACGCAGTATTTT,CASSLRRGSTDTQYF
TRBV18,TRBD1,TRBJ1-2,TGTGCCAGCTCACCACTTAAAGGACAGGGGTACTTCGGCTACACCTTC,CASSPLKGQGYFGYTF
TRBV5-1,-,TRBJ1-1,TGCGCCAGCAGCTTAAATGGCAGGGGTGGAACTGAAGCTTTCTTT,CASSLNGRGGTEAFF